Each of the 26 T cell receptor beta chains below was sequenced from the same sample in a study of radiotherapy plus CTLA-4 blockade in lung cancer. The protocol was immunoSEQ multiplex PCR, while the TCRdb copy is restricted to in-frame clones and leaves out a portion. This sample has tens of thousands of clones; 78% occur once, and the top ten carry 4%. Material: peripheral blood, obtained from a patient treated with radiotherapy plus ipilimumab. The receptors come from a human donor with non-small cell lung cancer who had a partial response to radiotherapy plus ipilimumab. Some clones in this sample may be carry-over from other donors' samples.

This clone has a single count. The chain has TRBV5-1 and TRBJ1-2; TRBD1 matches at 10 bases. CDR1 is SGHRS, CDR2 YFSETQ, per germline. With V trimmed by 1 base and J by 5 bases, 5 bases remained unmatched. The CDR3 consists of 15 residues. In nucleotides, the CDR3 is TGCGCCAGCAGCTTGACCGGGACAGGGGCATATGGCTACACCTTC. The encoded protein is CASSLTGTGAYGYTF.

The chain is built from TRBV28 and TRBJ1-1, with a tentative D call TRBD1 (6 bases). This CDR3 spans 14 amino acids. Germline V CDR1 and CDR2: MDHEN, SYDVKM. V was pared by 6 bases and J by 5 bases, with 16 bases between. Written as DNA, the CDR3 is TGTGCCAGCAGCTACAGGGCCCGAGTAACTGAAGCTTTCTTT. It codes for CASSYRARVTEAFF. The variable domain in full, completed from reference TRBV28 and TRBJ1-1, reads DVKVTQSSRYLVKRTGEKVFLECVQDMDHENMFWYRQDPGLGLRLIYFSYDVKMKEKGDIPEGYSVSREKKERFSLILESASTNQTSMYLCASSYRARVTEAFFGQGTRLTVV.

This sequence joins TRBV6-5 and TRBJ2-3; the D gene is possibly TRBD2 (6 bases). Germline V gene sequence: CDR1 MNHEY, CDR2 SVGAGI. Trimming removed 2 bases from V and 6 bases from J, with 12 bases in between. This CDR3 region has 14 residues. CDR3 nucleotides: TGTGCCAGCAGTTACCGGCTAGCGCGGGATACGCAGTATTTT. Protein: CASSYRLARDTQYF.

The V call is TRBV7-6, the J call TRBJ2-5; possibly TRBD2 for D (6 bases). In germline, CDR1 is SGHVS, CDR2 FNYEAQ. CDR3 length: 14 residues. Deletions cut 6 bases from V and 5 bases from J, with 16 bases between. The CDR3 reads CASRLSGAGETQYF. The CDR3 DNA follows: TGTGCCAGCAGACTTAGCGGTGCGGGGGAGACCCAGTACTTC.

The chain links TRBV9 to TRBJ2-7, with 12 bases matching TRBD1. The CDR3 consists of 17 residues. Trimming took 0 bases from V and 3 from J; bases not matched to a gene: 7. Germline V gene lookup returns CDR1 SGDLS and CDR2 YYNGEE. The chain's CDR3 is CASSVGSGTGGIYEQYF. DNA for the CDR3: TGTGCCAGCAGCGTAGGTTCCGGGACAGGGGGCATCTACGAGCAGTACTTC.

The table lists this clone with a count of one. The chain links TRBV5-1 to TRBJ2-5; D is undetermined. The CDR3 totals 13 residues. The germline CDR1 and CDR2 sequences are SGHRS and YFSETQ. V lost 0 bases and J lost 5, with 8 bases in between. In DNA form, the CDR3 reads TGCGCCAGCAGCTTGGCCTTGTTGGAGACCCAGTACTTC. Protein product: CASSLALLETQYF.

The CDR3 bases are TGTGCCAGTAGTATAAGTCTAGCGGGTAATGAGCAGTTCTTC. Its protein is CASSISLAGNEQFF. The chain joins TRBV19 to TRBJ2-1, with 8 positions matching TRBD2. The CDR3 has 14 residues. With 2 bases clipped from V and 7 bases from J, the junction kept 4 bases outside the gene matches. CDR1 and CDR2 (germline): LNHDA, SQIVND (reference sequence).

V usage is TRBV28 and J usage is TRBJ2-1, with D uncertain. The CDR3 totals 12 residues. V lost 1 base and J lost 8, with 6 bases in between. Per the germline V gene, CDR1 is MDHEN and CDR2 is SYDVKM. The CDR3 coding sequence is TGTGCCAGCAGTTTATCTCTACATGAGCAGTTCTTC. The encoded protein is CASSLSLHEQFF.

The CDR3 region has the DNA TGTGCCAGCAGGCTAGCGGGACGTAGAAGCAATGAGCAGTTCTTC. Amino acids: CASRLAGRRSNEQFF. The chain employs TRBV28 and TRBJ2-1; TRBD2 agrees at 9 bases. The CDR3 consists of 15 residues. Per germline, CDR1 MDHEN and CDR2 SYDVKM. Trimming removed 6 bases from V and 6 bases from J; junction bases left unmatched: 9.

The chain uses TRBV5-1 and TRBJ2-1, with TRBD1 matching over 10 bases. J lost 10 bases, V lost 4 bases, and 11 bases had no gene match. Germline CDR1 SGHRS, CDR2 YFSETQ. The CDR3 runs 15 residues. In nucleotides, the CDR3 is TGCGCCAGCAGCCCGGGACAGGGGAGATCTCGGGAGCAGTTCTTC. This encodes CASSPGQGRSREQFF.

The chain joins TRBV11-2 to TRBJ2-6; D remains unclear. Trimming took off 3 bases at V and 0 bases at J, with 6 bases between the two ends. Germline values: CDR1 SGHAT, CDR2 FQNNGV. This CDR3 comprises 15 residues. The CDR3 reads CASSFSLSGANVLTF. The CDR3 nucleotides read TGTGCCAGCAGCTTTTCCCTCTCTGGGGCCAACGTCCTGACTTTC.

The chain joins TRBV7-7 to TRBJ2-3; 13 nucleotides align to TRBD2. The V gene's germline CDR1 is SSHAT and CDR2 FNYEAQ (reference sequence). The CDR3 totals 16 residues. The V gene end was trimmed by 5 bases and the J gene end by 0 bases; junction bases not matched to a gene: 2. The CDR3 DNA follows: TGTGCCAGCAGCCCGGGACTAGCGGGGAGCACAGATACGCAGTATTTT. Translated, it gives CASSPGLAGSTDTQYF.

The CDR3: CASSLRGGPYEQYF. As DNA, the CDR3 is TGTGCCAGCAGCTTAAGGGGTGGTCCCTACGAGCAGTACTTC. The chain employs TRBV7-6 and TRBJ2-7; tentative D call: TRBD1 (5 bases). Germline CDR1 and CDR2: SGHVS and FNYEAQ. V gave up 2 bases and J gave up 2 bases, with 10 bases separating them. This CDR3 contains 14 residues.

The chain recombines TRBV5-1 with TRBJ2-1; TRBD2 agrees at 10 bases. Germline-derived CDR1 and CDR2 are SGHRS and YFSETQ. V lost 0 bases to trimming and J lost 5 bases; unmatched junction nucleotides: 5. CDR3 length: 16 residues. The CDR3 is CASSLGTSGDDNEQFF. CDR3 nucleotide sequence: TGCGCCAGCAGCTTGGGCACTAGCGGGGACGACAATGAGCAGTTCTTC.

The CDR3 region has the DNA TGCGCCAGCAGACTGACAGTAGAGGACACTGAAGCTTTCTTT. Amino acid sequence: CASRLTVEDTEAFF. The V and J genes are TRBV5-1 and TRBJ1-1; D is perhaps TRBD1 (5 bases). Germline CDR1 SGHRS, CDR2 YFSETQ. V lost 5 bases to trimming and J lost 3 bases, with 14 bases between them. This CDR3 has 14 residues.

The J gene is TRBJ2-7, the V gene TRBV4-1; D is perhaps TRBD2 (7 bases). V was shortened by 3 bases and J by 2 bases, with 14 bases between the two germline ends. CDR1 is MGHRA, CDR2 YSYEKL, per germline. This CDR3 region has 15 residues. The CDR3 protein is CASSHVRGDTYEQYF. The CDR3 nucleotides read TGCGCCAGCAGCCACGTTCGGGGGGACACCTACGAGCAGTACTTC.

This chain joins TRBV18 and TRBJ1-6, with D possibly matching TRBD1 (6 bases). Germline CDR1 KGHSH, CDR2 LQKENI. V gave up 6 bases and J gave up 3 bases, with 15 bases separating them. The CDR3 covers 16 residues. The CDR3 DNA follows: TGTGCCAGCTCTCCTCGGACAGAGCGCTATAATTCACCCCTCCACTTT. It translates to CASSPRTERYNSPLHF.

The rearrangement links TRBV10-1 to TRBJ2-2, with 11 nucleotides matching TRBD2. The V gene end was trimmed by 4 bases and the J gene end by 7 bases; junction bases not matched to a gene: 5. CDR1 and CDR2 (germline): WNHNN, SYGVQD (reference sequence). CDR3 length equals 15 residues. DNA of the CDR3: TGCGCCAGCAGTGCTATAGCGGGAGGGTTCGGGGAGCTGTTTTTT. The encoded protein is CASSAIAGGFGELFF.

The chain joins TRBV6-1 to TRBJ2-7, with a tentative D call TRBD1 (5 bases). Germline assignment: CDR1 MNHNS and CDR2 SASEGT. This CDR3 comprises 14 residues. The V end lost 6 bases, the J end lost 2 bases, and 14 bases lay between the germline ends. CDR3 region: CASRGIDRPYEQYF. The CDR3 DNA reads as TGTGCCAGCAGGGGGATAGACAGACCCTACGAGCAGTACTTC.

The chain joins TRBV7-2 to TRBJ2-2; TRBD2 matches at 13 bases. This CDR3 has 17 residues. Germline loops: CDR1 SGHTA, CDR2 FQGNSA. V gave up 6 bases and J gave up 0 bases; unmatched junction bases: 4. The CDR3 loop reads CASRTSGGNPNTGELFF. The CDR3 DNA reads as TGTGCCAGCAGGACTAGCGGGGGGAACCCGAACACCGGGGAGCTGTTTTTT.

The genes are TRBV29-1 and TRBJ1-1; possibly TRBD1 for D (5 bases). CDR1 SQVTM and CDR2 ANQGSEA come from the germline V gene. This CDR3 region has 13 residues. V lost 7 bases and J 3 bases, leaving 15 bases between the germline ends. CDR3 amino acids: CSAQQALHTEAFF. The DNA for the CDR3 is TGCAGCGCGCAACAGGCGTTGCACACTGAAGCTTTCTTT.

The CDR3 nucleotides read TGTGCCAGCAGTGGTCTACTAGCGGACACAGCGTACCAAGAGACCCAGTACTTC. Its protein product is CASSGLLADTAYQETQYF. The chain joins TRBV6-4 to TRBJ2-5, with 8 positions matching TRBD2. V dropped 4 bases and J dropped 0; count of bases not matched to a gene: 13. The germline V gene has CDR1 MRHNA and CDR2 SNTAGT. The CDR3 runs to 18 residues.

The chain has TRBV19 and TRBJ1-4; TRBD1 might be the D (6 bases). V lost 4 bases to trimming and J lost 2 bases, with 14 bases between them. The CDR3 runs to 16 residues. The germline gives CDR1 LNHDA, CDR2 SQIVND (reference sequence). In DNA form, the CDR3 reads TGTGCCAGTAGTACCCAACAGGGACGGACTAATGAAAAACTGTTTTTT. Its protein is CASSTQQGRTNEKLFF.

The rearrangement uses TRBV7-9 and TRBJ1-3; weak D call: TRBD1 (5 bases). V shed 5 bases and J shed 0 bases, with 11 bases lying between them. CDR1 is SEHNR and CDR2 is FQNEAQ in the germline V gene (reference sequence). The CDR3 totals 15 residues. CDR3 in DNA: TGTGCCAGCAGCCAACAGGTCGCCTCTGGAAACACCATATATTTT. Its protein is CASSQQVASGNTIYF.

The chain couples TRBV7-2 to TRBJ2-5; 10 bases match TRBD2. V lost 9 bases and J lost 5; bases outside the gene matches: 9. Germline V gene lookup returns CDR1 SGHTA and CDR2 FQGNSA. This CDR3 comprises 14 residues. The CDR3 coding sequence is TGTGCCAGTCGGAGCGGGGGGGCAAGGGAGACCCAGTACTTC. Its protein product is CASRSGGARETQYF.

The V call is TRBV19, the J call TRBJ2-5, with 8 positions matching TRBD2. Looked up from germline, CDR1 is LNHDA and CDR2 is SQIVND (reference sequence). Losses at the gene ends were 5 bases for V and 1 base for J; bases not matched to a gene: 6. The CDR3 extends over 15 amino acids. For the CDR3, the DNA is TGTGCCAGTAGTCTGTATAGCGGGACCCAAGAGACCCAGTACTTC. This codes for CASSLYSGTQETQYF.